Listed below are T cell receptor beta chains from one sample, sequenced in a study of siplizumab effects on memory and regulatory T cells. This table comes from immunoSEQ multiplex PCR, and its TCRdb copy is limited to in-frame clones, with some not included. The table has tens of thousands of clones, around 90% seen once. Sequenced sample: Tregs sorted from blood. Receptor source: a human donor in good health. CDR3s include the opening cysteine and the closing phenylalanine or tryptophan. The D gene is left open where the match is weak. Rows may omit the clone size; those that give it use once, few, many or a size class.

V gene: TRBV7-9; CDR3 length: 15; J gene: TRBJ2-5; clone size: -; D gene: -; CDR3 DNA: TGTGCCAGCAGCCCCGGATATGGGGCCCGGGAGACCCAGTACTTC; CDR3 protein: CASSPGYGARETQYF
V gene: TRBV10-3; CDR3 length: 15; J gene: TRBJ2-2; clone size: -; D gene: TRBD1; CDR3 DNA: TGTGCCATCAGTGAGCAGGGGGCGAACACCGGGGAGCTGTTTTTT; CDR3 protein: CAISEQGANTGELFF
V gene: TRBV5-1; CDR3 length: 14; J gene: TRBJ2-7; clone size: -; D gene: -; CDR3 DNA: TGCGCCAGCAGCTTGGCCAGAAGCTCCTACGAGCAGTACTTC; CDR3 protein: CASSLARSSYEQYF
V gene: TRBV25-1; CDR3 length: 15; J gene: TRBJ2-1; clone size: -; D gene: -; CDR3 DNA: TGTGCCAGCAGTGATCCCGGACTGGCCGGGAATGAGCAGTTCTTC; CDR3 protein: CASSDPGLAGNEQFF
V gene: TRBV12-2; CDR3 length: 16; J gene: TRBJ2-1; clone size: -; D gene: -; CDR3 DNA: TGTGCAAGTCGCTTAGCCTGGCGCCCGCCCTACAATGAGCAGTTCTTC; CDR3 protein: CASRLAWRPPYNEQFF
V gene: TRBV4-1; CDR3 length: 17; J gene: TRBJ1-5; clone size: -; D gene: TRBD1; CDR3 DNA: TGCGCCAGCAGCCAAGATGCCGGGACAGGGTATCCTCAGCCCCAGCATTTT; CDR3 protein: CASSQDAGTGYPQPQHF
V gene: TRBV10-3; CDR3 length: 15; J gene: TRBJ2-3; clone size: -; D gene: TRBD2; CDR3 DNA: TGTGCCGTCAGGGGAGCGGGAGGGTTCACAGATACGCAGTATTTT; CDR3 protein: CAVRGAGGFTDTQYF
V gene: TRBV7-8; CDR3 length: 13; J gene: TRBJ2-5; clone size: -; D gene: -; CDR3 DNA: TGTGCCAGCAGCCTGTTGGGCCAAGAGACCCAGTACTTC; CDR3 protein: CASSLLGQETQYF
V gene: TRBV5-1; CDR3 length: 14; J gene: TRBJ2-7; clone size: -; D gene: TRBD2; CDR3 DNA: TGCGCCAGCAGCCCTTTAGCGGGAGCCAACGAGCAGTACTTC; CDR3 protein: CASSPLAGANEQYF
V gene: TRBV28; CDR3 length: 11; J gene: TRBJ1-1; clone size: few; D gene: -; CDR3 DNA: TGTGCCAGCAGTTTAGGATCTGAAGCTTTCTTT; CDR3 protein: CASSLGSEAFF
V gene: TRBV28; CDR3 length: 16; J gene: TRBJ1-2; clone size: -; D gene: TRBD1; CDR3 DNA: TGTGCCAGCAGTTTAGACAGGGTGGGCCCCTACTATGGCTACACCTTC; CDR3 protein: CASSLDRVGPYYGYTF
V gene: TRBV5-4; CDR3 length: 17; J gene: TRBJ2-6; clone size: -; D gene: -; CDR3 DNA: TGTGCCAGCAGTGGGGAGCTCGGAGGGGCTGGGGCCAACGTCCTGACTTTC; CDR3 protein: CASSGELGGAGANVLTF
V gene: TRBV28; CDR3 length: 15; J gene: TRBJ2-7; clone size: once; D gene: TRBD1; CDR3 DNA: TGTGCCAGCAGTTCACAGGGGGCCCTGTCCTACGAGCAGTACTTC; CDR3 protein: CASSSQGALSYEQYF
V gene: TRBV15; CDR3 length: 17; J gene: TRBJ2-5; clone size: -; D gene: TRBD2; CDR3 DNA: TGTGCCACCAGCCCAACGACTAGCGGGAGGGGAAAAGAGACCCAGTACTTC; CDR3 protein: CATSPTTSGRGKETQYF
V gene: TRBV19; CDR3 length: 16; J gene: TRBJ1-5; clone size: -; D gene: -; CDR3 DNA: TGTGCCAGTAGTATATCGGTGACGGCTAGCAATCAGCCCCAGCATTTT; CDR3 protein: CASSISVTASNQPQHF
V gene: TRBV5-1; CDR3 length: 16; J gene: TRBJ2-3; clone size: -; D gene: -; CDR3 DNA: TGCGCCAGCAGCTTGGCAATGATGGGGGCGACAGATACGCAGTATTTT; CDR3 protein: CASSLAMMGATDTQYF
V gene: TRBV7-6; CDR3 length: 17; J gene: TRBJ2-7; clone size: once; D gene: TRBD2; CDR3 DNA: TGTGCCAGCAGCCTGAGGACTAGCGGGAGGGCCGGATACGAGCAGTACTTC; CDR3 protein: CASSLRTSGRAGYEQYF
V gene: TRBV28; CDR3 length: 13; J gene: TRBJ1-2; clone size: once; D gene: -; CDR3 DNA: TGTGCCAGCAGTTTATGGGTACCTGGTGGCTACACCTTC; CDR3 protein: CASSLWVPGGYTF
V gene: TRBV7-2; CDR3 length: 11; J gene: TRBJ1-2; clone size: -; D gene: -; CDR3 DNA: TGTGCCAGCAGCTACACGTATGGCTACACCTTC; CDR3 protein: CASSYTYGYTF
V gene: TRBV10-2; CDR3 length: 16; J gene: TRBJ2-5; clone size: -; D gene: TRBD2; CDR3 DNA: TGCGCCAGCAGTATAATAGCGGGAGGGTCCCAAGAGACCCAGTACTTC; CDR3 protein: CASSIIAGGSQETQYF
V gene: TRBV5-4; CDR3 length: 13; J gene: TRBJ1-1; clone size: -; D gene: -; CDR3 DNA: TGTGCCAGCAGCTTGGAACAGAACACTGAAGCTTTCTTT; CDR3 protein: CASSLEQNTEAFF
V gene: TRBV6-1; CDR3 length: 13; J gene: TRBJ2-3; clone size: -; D gene: TRBD1; CDR3 DNA: TGTGCCAGCAGGACAGGGGGCACAGATACGCAGTATTTT; CDR3 protein: CASRTGGTDTQYF
V gene: TRBV27; CDR3 length: 15; J gene: TRBJ1-3; clone size: many; D gene: -; CDR3 DNA: TGTGCCAGCAGTTTGGACCCTCTCTCTGGAAACACCATATATTTT; CDR3 protein: CASSLDPLSGNTIYF
V gene: TRBV7-9; CDR3 length: 14; J gene: TRBJ1-1; clone size: few; D gene: -; CDR3 DNA: TGTGCCAGCAGCTTAGCGGTGGGGAACACTGAAGCTTTCTTT; CDR3 protein: CASSLAVGNTEAFF
V gene: TRBV10-3; CDR3 length: 13; J gene: TRBJ1-5; clone size: -; D gene: -; CDR3 DNA: TGTGCCATCAGTGCGAGGGGTAATCAGCCCCAGCATTTT; CDR3 protein: CAISARGNQPQHF
V gene: TRBV25-1; CDR3 length: 15; J gene: TRBJ2-2; clone size: -; D gene: -; CDR3 DNA: TGTGCCAGCAGTGAATTGGGGACCAACACCGGGGAGCTGTTTTTT; CDR3 protein: CASSELGTNTGELFF
V gene: TRBV18; CDR3 length: 12; J gene: TRBJ2-3; clone size: once; D gene: -; CDR3 DNA: TGTGCCAGCTCACCACGTGGAGTAGCGCAGTATTTT; CDR3 protein: CASSPRGVAQYF
V gene: TRBV18; CDR3 length: 15; J gene: TRBJ2-1; clone size: -; D gene: -; CDR3 DNA: TGTGCCAGCTCCCAAACGGGAGATCCCTACAATGAGCAGTTCTTC; CDR3 protein: CASSQTGDPYNEQFF
V gene: TRBV19; CDR3 length: 14; J gene: TRBJ2-3; clone size: -; D gene: -; CDR3 DNA: TGTGCCAGTAGTATGCGCGGGACCACAGATACGCAGTATTTT; CDR3 protein: CASSMRGTTDTQYF
V gene: TRBV30; CDR3 length: 12; J gene: TRBJ1-2; clone size: -; D gene: TRBD1; CDR3 DNA: TGTGCCTGGAGGCGGGCGCAGGGGGGGAGCACCTTC; CDR3 protein: CAWRRAQGGSTF
V gene: TRBV7-9; CDR3 length: 12; J gene: TRBJ2-7; clone size: -; D gene: -; CDR3 DNA: TGTGCCAGCACAACCCAGGGGCTCGAGCAGTACTTC; CDR3 protein: CASTTQGLEQYF
V gene: TRBV15; CDR3 length: 13; J gene: TRBJ1-2; clone size: -; D gene: -; CDR3 DNA: TGTGCCACCAGCAGAGCAGGTGGGATGGGCTACACCTTC; CDR3 protein: CATSRAGGMGYTF
V gene: TRBV29-1; CDR3 length: 11; J gene: TRBJ1-2; clone size: -; D gene: TRBD1; CDR3 DNA: TGCAGCGTTTCGAACAGGGGCGGCTACACCTTC; CDR3 protein: CSVSNRGGYTF
V gene: TRBV5-1; CDR3 length: 16; J gene: TRBJ1-2; clone size: -; D gene: -; CDR3 DNA: TGCGCCAGCAGCTTTACCGGGACGCCTCTCCGAGGTGGCTACACCTTC; CDR3 protein: CASSFTGTPLRGGYTF
V gene: TRBV7-9; CDR3 length: 13; J gene: TRBJ2-5; clone size: -; D gene: -; CDR3 DNA: TGTGCCAGCAGCTTAGGACTATCGGAGACCCAGTACTTC; CDR3 protein: CASSLGLSETQYF
V gene: TRBV5-1; CDR3 length: 16; J gene: TRBJ2-6; clone size: -; D gene: -; CDR3 DNA: TGCGCCAGCAGCTCGGGACACCGCTCTGGGGCCAACGTCCTGACTTTC; CDR3 protein: CASSSGHRSGANVLTF
V gene: TRBV28; CDR3 length: 17; J gene: TRBJ2-3; clone size: once; D gene: -; CDR3 DNA: TGTGCCAGCATACCTGGGGGGCCATCGAGAGGCACAGATACGCAGTATTTT; CDR3 protein: CASIPGGPSRGTDTQYF
V gene: TRBV6-1; CDR3 length: 12; J gene: TRBJ2-1; clone size: -; D gene: -; CDR3 DNA: TGTGCCAGCAGTGAATTGCCCCGGCAGCGGTTCTTC; CDR3 protein: CASSELPRQRFF
V gene: TRBV6-5; CDR3 length: 16; J gene: TRBJ2-7; clone size: -; D gene: TRBD2; CDR3 DNA: TGTGCCAGCAGTTACTCGACATCTAGCGGGAACTACGAGCAGTACTTC; CDR3 protein: CASSYSTSSGNYEQYF
V gene: TRBV6-1; CDR3 length: 15; J gene: TRBJ2-1; clone size: -; D gene: TRBD2; CDR3 DNA: TGTGCCAGCAGTTCCGGATTGGAGCGGGATGATGAGCAGTTCTTC; CDR3 protein: CASSSGLERDDEQFF
V gene: TRBV29-1; CDR3 length: 11; J gene: TRBJ2-7; clone size: -; D gene: TRBD2; CDR3 DNA: TGCAGCGGGGGGACTACCTACGAGCAGTACTTC; CDR3 protein: CSGGTTYEQYF
V gene: TRBV15; CDR3 length: 15; J gene: TRBJ2-4; clone size: -; D gene: -; CDR3 DNA: TGTGCCACCAGCAGACCCGGCGTAGCCAAAAACATTCAGTACTTC; CDR3 protein: CATSRPGVAKNIQYF
V gene: TRBV6-1; CDR3 length: 12; J gene: TRBJ1-5; clone size: -; D gene: -; CDR3 DNA: TGTGCCAGCAGGGAAGGGGGGCAGCCCCAGCATTTT; CDR3 protein: CASREGGQPQHF
V gene: TRBV10-3; CDR3 length: 11; J gene: TRBJ2-4; clone size: -; D gene: -; CDR3 DNA: TGTGCCATCAGTGCAGGGGACATTCAGTACTTC; CDR3 protein: CAISAGDIQYF
V gene: TRBV5-1; CDR3 length: 14; J gene: TRBJ2-5; clone size: -; D gene: -; CDR3 DNA: TGCGCCAGCAGCCGTCCGGGGTCTACCGAGACCCAGTACTTC; CDR3 protein: CASSRPGSTETQYF
V gene: TRBV11-3; CDR3 length: 16; J gene: TRBJ2-1; clone size: once; D gene: TRBD2; CDR3 DNA: TGTGCCAGCAGCTTAGTCTTCTTAGCGGGAGCCCATGAGCAGTTCTTC; CDR3 protein: CASSLVFLAGAHEQFF
V gene: TRBV29-1; CDR3 length: 12; J gene: TRBJ1-1; clone size: -; D gene: -; CDR3 DNA: TGCAGCGGGAACAGGATGAACACTGAAGCTTTCTTT; CDR3 protein: CSGNRMNTEAFF
V gene: TRBV5-1; CDR3 length: 15; J gene: TRBJ2-7; clone size: -; D gene: -; CDR3 DNA: TGCGCCAGCAGCTTGTCAGATAGCCTCTCCTACGAGCAGTACTTC; CDR3 protein: CASSLSDSLSYEQYF
V gene: TRBV10-3; CDR3 length: 16; J gene: TRBJ2-5; clone size: -; D gene: -; CDR3 DNA: TGTGCCATCAGTGAGGGAGCGAGCGGACCGGGGGAGACCCAGTACTTC; CDR3 protein: CAISEGASGPGETQYF
V gene: TRBV7-2; CDR3 length: 18; J gene: TRBJ1-3; clone size: once; D gene: -; CDR3 DNA: TGTGCCAGCAGCTTAGCCGGCTTCGGTACCGCCTCTGGAAACACCATATATTTT; CDR3 protein: CASSLAGFGTASGNTIYF
V gene: TRBV7-2; CDR3 length: 16; J gene: TRBJ2-7; clone size: once; D gene: TRBD1; CDR3 DNA: TGTGCCAGCAGCTTAGCTAGGGGGGACAGGGGTTACGAGCAGTACTTC; CDR3 protein: CASSLARGDRGYEQYF
V gene: TRBV2; CDR3 length: 13; J gene: TRBJ2-5; clone size: -; D gene: -; CDR3 DNA: TGTGCCAGCAGTCGGGACTCCCAAGAGACCCAGTACTTC; CDR3 protein: CASSRDSQETQYF